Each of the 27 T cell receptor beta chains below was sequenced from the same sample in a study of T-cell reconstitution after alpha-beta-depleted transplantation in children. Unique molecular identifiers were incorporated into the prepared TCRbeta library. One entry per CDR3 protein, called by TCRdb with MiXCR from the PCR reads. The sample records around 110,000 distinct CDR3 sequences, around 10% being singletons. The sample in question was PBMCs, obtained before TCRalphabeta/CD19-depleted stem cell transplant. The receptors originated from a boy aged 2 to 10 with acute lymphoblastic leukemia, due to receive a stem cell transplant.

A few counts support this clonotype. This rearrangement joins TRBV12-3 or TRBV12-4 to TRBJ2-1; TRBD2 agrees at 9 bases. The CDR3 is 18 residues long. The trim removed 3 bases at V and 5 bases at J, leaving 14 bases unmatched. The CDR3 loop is CASSLFSGSRAAHNEQFF. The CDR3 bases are TGTGCCAGCAGTTTGTTTAGCGGGAGTCGAGCAGCCCACAATGAGCAGTTCTTC.

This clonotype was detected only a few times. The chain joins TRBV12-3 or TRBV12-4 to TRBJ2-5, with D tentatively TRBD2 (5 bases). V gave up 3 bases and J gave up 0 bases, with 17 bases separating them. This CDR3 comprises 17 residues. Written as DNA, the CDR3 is TGTGCCAGCAGTTTCCACCCATCGGGGAAAAACCAAGAGACCCAGTACTTC. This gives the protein CASSFHPSGKNQETQYF.

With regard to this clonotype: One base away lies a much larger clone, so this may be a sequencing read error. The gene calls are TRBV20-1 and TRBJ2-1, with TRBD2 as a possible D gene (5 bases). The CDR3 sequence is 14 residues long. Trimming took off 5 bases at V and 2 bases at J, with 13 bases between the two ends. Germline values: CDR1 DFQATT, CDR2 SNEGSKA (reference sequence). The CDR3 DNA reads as TGCAGTGCTGAAGCGGCAATCCCCTACAATGAGCAGTTCTTC. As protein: CSAEAAIPYNEQFF.

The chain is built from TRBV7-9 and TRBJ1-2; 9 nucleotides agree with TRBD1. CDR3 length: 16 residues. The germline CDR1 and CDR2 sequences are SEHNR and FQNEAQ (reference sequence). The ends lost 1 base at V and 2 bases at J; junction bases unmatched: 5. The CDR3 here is CASSLDRGTGNYGYTF. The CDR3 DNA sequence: TGTGCCAGCAGCTTAGATCGAGGGACAGGGAACTATGGCTACACCTTC.

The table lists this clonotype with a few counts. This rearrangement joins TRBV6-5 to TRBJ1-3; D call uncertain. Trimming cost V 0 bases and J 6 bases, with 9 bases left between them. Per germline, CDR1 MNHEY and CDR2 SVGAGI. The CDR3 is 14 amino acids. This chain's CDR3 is CASSYSRNVNTIYF. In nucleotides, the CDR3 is TGTGCCAGCAGTTACTCCCGCAACGTAAACACCATATATTTT.

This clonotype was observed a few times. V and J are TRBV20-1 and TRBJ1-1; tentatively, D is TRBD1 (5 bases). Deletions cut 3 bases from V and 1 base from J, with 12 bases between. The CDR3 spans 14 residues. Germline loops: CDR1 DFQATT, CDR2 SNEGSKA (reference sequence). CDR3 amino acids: CSASKSGANTEAFF. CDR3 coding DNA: TGCAGTGCTAGTAAGAGTGGGGCGAACACTGAAGCTTTCTTT.

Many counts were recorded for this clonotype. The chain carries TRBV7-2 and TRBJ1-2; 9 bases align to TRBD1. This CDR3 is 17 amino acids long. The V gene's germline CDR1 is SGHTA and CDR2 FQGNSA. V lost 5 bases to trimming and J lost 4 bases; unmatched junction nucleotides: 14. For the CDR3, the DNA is TGTGCCAGCAGCCGGGGTACAGGGGGCTTCAAGAGCTATGGCTACACCTTC. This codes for CASSRGTGGFKSYGYTF.

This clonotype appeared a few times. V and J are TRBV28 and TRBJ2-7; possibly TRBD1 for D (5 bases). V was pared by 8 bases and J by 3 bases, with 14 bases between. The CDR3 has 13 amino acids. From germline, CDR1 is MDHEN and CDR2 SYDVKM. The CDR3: CASVGAVDYEQYF. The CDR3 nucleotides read TGTGCCAGCGTAGGGGCGGTGGACTACGAGCAGTACTTC.

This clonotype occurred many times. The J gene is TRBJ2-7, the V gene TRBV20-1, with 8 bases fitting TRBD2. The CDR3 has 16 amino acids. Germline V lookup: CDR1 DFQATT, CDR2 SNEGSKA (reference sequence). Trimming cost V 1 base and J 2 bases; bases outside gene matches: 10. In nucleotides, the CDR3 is TGCAGTGCTAGAGGGATAGCGGGAAAAGCGCCCTACGAGCAGTACTTC. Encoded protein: CSARGIAGKAPYEQYF.

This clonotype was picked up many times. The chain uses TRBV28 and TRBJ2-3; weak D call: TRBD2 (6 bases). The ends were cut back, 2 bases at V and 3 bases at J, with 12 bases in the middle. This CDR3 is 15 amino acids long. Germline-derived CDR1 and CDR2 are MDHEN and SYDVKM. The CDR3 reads CASSLGSEGTDTQYF. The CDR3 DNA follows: TGTGCCAGCAGTTTAGGGTCGGAGGGTACAGATACGCAGTATTTT.

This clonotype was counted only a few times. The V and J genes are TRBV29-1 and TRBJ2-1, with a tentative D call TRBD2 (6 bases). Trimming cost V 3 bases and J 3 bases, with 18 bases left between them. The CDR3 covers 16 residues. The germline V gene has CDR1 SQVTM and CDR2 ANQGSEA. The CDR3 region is CSVDHETSPLYNEQFF. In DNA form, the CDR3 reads TGCAGCGTTGATCACGAAACTAGCCCCCTCTACAATGAGCAGTTCTTC.

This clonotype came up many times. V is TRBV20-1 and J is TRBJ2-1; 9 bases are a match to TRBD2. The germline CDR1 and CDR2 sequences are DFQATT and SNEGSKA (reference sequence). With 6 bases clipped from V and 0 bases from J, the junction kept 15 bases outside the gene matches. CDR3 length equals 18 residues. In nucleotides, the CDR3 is TGCAGTGCCGTAGCGACTAGCGGCGTTCAAAACTCCTACAATGAGCAGTTCTTC. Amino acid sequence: CSAVATSGVQNSYNEQFF.

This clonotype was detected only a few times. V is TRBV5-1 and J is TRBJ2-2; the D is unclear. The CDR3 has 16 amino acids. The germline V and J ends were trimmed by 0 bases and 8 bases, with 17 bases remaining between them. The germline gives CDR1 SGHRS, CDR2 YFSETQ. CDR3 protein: CASSLEVQTSPGELFF. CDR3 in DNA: TGCGCCAGCAGCTTGGAGGTCCAGACGAGTCCGGGGGAGCTGTTTTTT.

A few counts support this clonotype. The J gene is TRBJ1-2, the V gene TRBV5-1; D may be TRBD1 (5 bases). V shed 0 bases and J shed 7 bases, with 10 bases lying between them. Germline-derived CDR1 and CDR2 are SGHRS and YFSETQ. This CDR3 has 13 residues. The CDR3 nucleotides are TGCGCCAGCAGCTTGGAAGGGGAAAGTGGCTACACCTTC. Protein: CASSLEGESGYTF.

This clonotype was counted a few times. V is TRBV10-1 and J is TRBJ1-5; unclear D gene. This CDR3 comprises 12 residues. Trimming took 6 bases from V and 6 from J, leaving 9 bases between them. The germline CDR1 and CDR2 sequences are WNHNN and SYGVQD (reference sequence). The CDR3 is CASRASAQPQHF. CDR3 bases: TGCGCCAGCAGGGCCAGTGCTCAGCCCCAGCATTTT.

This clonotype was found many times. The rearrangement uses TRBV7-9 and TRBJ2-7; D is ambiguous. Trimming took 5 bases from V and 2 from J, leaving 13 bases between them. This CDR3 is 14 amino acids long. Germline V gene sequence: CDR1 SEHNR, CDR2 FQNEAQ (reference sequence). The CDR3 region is CASSPGNVAYEQYF. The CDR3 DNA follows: TGTGCCAGCAGCCCTGGAAATGTGGCCTACGAGCAGTACTTC.

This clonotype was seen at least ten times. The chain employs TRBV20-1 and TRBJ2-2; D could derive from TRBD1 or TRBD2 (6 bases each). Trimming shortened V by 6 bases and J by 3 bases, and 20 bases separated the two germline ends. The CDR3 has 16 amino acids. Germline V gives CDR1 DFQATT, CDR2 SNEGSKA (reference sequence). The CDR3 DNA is TGCAGTGCCCCAATTTGGGGGGCCAAGCACACCGGGGAGCTGTTTTTT. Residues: CSAPIWGAKHTGELFF.

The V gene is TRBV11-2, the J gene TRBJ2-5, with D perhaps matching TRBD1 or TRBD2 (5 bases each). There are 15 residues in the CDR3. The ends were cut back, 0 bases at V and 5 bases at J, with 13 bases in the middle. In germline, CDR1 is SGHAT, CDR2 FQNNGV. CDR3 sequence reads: CASSLEGTTRETQYF. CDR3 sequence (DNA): TGTGCCAGCAGCTTAGAGGGGACCACTCGGGAGACCCAGTACTTC. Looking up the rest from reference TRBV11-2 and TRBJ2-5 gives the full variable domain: EAGVAQSPRYKIIEKRQSVAFWCNPISGHATLYWYQQILGQGPKLLIQFQNNGVVDDSQLPKDRFSAERLKGVDSTLKIQPAKLEDSAVYLCASSLEGTTRETQYFGPGTRLLVL.

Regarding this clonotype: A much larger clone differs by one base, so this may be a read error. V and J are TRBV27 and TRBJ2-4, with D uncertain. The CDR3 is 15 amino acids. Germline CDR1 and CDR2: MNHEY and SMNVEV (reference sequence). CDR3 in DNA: TGTGCCAGCAGTTTATCGGGTGTAGCCGAAAACATTCAGTACTTC. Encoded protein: CASSLSGVAENIQYF.

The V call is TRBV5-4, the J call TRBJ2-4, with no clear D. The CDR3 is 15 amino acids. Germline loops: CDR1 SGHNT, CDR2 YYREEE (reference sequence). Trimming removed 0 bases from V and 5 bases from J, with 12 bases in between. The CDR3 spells CASSLAPLVENIQYF. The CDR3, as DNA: TGTGCCAGCAGCTTGGCCCCCCTTGTCGAAAACATTCAGTACTTC.

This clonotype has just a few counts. The chain's CDR3 is CASSLDPGPETQYF. The CDR3 nucleotides are TGTGCCAGCAGCTTAGATCCGGGGCCAGAGACCCAGTACTTC. The chain employs TRBV11-2 and TRBJ2-5; D is tentatively TRBD1 or TRBD2 (5 bases each). There are 14 residues in the CDR3. The V and J ends lost 0 bases and 4 bases respectively, with 9 bases between them. Germline V gives CDR1 SGHAT, CDR2 FQNNGV.

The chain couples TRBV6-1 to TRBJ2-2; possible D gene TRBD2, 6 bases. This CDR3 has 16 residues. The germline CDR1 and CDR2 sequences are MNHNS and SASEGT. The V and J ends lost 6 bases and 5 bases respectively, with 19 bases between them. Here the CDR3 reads CASRVPIGSRTGELFF. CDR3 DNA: TGTGCCAGCAGGGTCCCCATCGGGAGTCGGACCGGGGAGCTGTTTTTT.

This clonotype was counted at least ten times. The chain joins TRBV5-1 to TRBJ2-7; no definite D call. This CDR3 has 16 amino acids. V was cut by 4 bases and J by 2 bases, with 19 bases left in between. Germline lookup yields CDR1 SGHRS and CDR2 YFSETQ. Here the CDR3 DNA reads TGCGCCAGCAGCGGGGATCTAGGCGACTGGGCCTACGAGCAGTACTTC. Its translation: CASSGDLGDWAYEQYF. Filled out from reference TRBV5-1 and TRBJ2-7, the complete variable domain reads KAGVTQTPRYLIKTRGQQVTLSCSPISGHRSVSWYQQTPGQGLQFLFEYFSETQRNKGNFPGRFSGRQFSNSRSEMNVSTLELGDSALYLCASSGDLGDWAYEQYFGPGTRLTVT.

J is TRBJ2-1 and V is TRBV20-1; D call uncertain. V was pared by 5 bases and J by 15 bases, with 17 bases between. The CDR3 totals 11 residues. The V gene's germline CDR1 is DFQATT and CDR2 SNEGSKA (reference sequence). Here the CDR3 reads CSAPLRWVSFF. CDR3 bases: TGCAGTGCTCCCTTAAGGTGGGTCTCGTTCTTC.

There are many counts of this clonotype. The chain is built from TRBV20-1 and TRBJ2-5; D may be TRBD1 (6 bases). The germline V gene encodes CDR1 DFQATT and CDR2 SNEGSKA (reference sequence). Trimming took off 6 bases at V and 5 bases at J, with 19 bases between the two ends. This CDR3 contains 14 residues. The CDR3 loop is CSAQPGHRAETQYF. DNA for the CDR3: TGCAGTGCCCAACCGGGACACAGGGCGGAGACCCAGTACTTC.

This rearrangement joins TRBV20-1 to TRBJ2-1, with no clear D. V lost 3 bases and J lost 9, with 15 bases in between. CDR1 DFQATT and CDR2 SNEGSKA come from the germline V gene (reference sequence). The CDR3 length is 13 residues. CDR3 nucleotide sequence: TGCAGTGCTAGCCGCGACCACAGCGCTGAGCAGTTCTTC. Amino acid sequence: CSASRDHSAEQFF.

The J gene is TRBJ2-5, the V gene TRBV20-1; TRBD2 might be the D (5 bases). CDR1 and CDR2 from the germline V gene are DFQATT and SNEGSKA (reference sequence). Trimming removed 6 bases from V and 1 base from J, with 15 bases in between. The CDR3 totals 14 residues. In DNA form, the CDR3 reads TGCAGTGCCCGATCTCCCCTAGCCCAAGAGACCCAGTACTTC. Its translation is CSARSPLAQETQYF.